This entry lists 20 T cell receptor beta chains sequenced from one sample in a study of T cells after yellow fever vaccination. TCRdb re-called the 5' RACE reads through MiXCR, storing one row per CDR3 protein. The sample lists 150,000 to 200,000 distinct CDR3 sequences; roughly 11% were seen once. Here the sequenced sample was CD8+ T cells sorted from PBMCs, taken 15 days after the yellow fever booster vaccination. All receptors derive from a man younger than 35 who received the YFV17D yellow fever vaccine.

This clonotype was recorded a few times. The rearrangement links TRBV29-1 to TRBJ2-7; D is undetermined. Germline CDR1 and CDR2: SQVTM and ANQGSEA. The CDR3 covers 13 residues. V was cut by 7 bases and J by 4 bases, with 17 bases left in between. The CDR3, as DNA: TGCAGCGCCCGAGGCCCCCGTGCGTACGAGCAGTACGTC. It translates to CSARGPRAYEQYV.

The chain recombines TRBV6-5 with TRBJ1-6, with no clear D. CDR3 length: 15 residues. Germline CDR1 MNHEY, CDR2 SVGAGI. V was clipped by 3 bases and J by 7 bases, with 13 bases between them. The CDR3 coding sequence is TGTGCCAGCAGTTATACCGGATCCACAAATTCACCCCTCCACTTT. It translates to CASSYTGSTNSPLHF.

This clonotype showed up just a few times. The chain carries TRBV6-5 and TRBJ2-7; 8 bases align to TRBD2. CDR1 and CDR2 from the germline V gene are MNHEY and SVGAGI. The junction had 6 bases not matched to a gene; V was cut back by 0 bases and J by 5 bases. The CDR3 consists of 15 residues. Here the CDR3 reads CASSYSAGGGNEQYF. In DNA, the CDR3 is TGTGCCAGCAGTTACTCGGCGGGAGGCGGCAACGAGCAGTACTTC.

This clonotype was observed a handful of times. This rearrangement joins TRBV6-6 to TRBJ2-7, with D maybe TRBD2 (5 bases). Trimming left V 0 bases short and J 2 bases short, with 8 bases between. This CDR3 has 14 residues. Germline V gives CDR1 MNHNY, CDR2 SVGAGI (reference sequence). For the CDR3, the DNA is TGTGCCAGCAGTTACTCACCGGGGACCTACGAGCAGTACGTC. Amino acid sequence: CASSYSPGTYEQYV.

CDR3 sequence reads: CASSYSMGYSTDTQYF. CDR3 DNA: TGTGCCAGCAGTTACTCGATGGGCTATAGCACAGATACGCAGTATTTT. V is TRBV6-5 and J is TRBJ2-3; the D is unclear. CDR3 length equals 16 residues. V was cut by 0 bases and J by 0 bases, with 10 bases left in between. Germline loops: CDR1 MNHEY, CDR2 SVGAGI.

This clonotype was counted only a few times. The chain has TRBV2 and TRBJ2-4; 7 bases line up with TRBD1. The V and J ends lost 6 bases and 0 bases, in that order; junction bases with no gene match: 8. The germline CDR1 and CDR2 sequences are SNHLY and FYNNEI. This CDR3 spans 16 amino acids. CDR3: CASSGDRALAKNIQYF. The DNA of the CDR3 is TGTGCCAGCAGCGGGGACAGAGCACTAGCCAAAAACATTCAGTACTTC.

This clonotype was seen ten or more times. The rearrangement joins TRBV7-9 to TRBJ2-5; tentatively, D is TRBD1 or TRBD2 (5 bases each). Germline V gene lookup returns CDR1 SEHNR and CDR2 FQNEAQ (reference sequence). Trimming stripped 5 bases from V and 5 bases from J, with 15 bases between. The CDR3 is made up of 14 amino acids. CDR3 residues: CASSPPQGAETQYF. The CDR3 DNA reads TGTGCCAGCAGCCCCCCCCAGGGAGCGGAGACCCAGTACTTC.

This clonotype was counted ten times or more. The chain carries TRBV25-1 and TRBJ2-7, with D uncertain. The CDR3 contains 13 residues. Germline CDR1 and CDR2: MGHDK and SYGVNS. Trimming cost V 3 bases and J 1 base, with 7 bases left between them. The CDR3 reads CASSDSGSYEQYF. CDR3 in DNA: TGTGCCAGCAGTGATTCAGGATCCTACGAGCAGTACTTC.

The CDR3 here is CASSLMSGEANTEAFF. The CDR3 coding sequence is TGTGCCAGCAGTTTAATGTCGGGGGAAGCGAACACTGAAGCTTTCTTT. The rearrangement links TRBV12-3 or TRBV12-4 to TRBJ1-1, with a possible D match to TRBD1 (5 bases). Trimming shortened V by 2 bases and J by 1 base, and 14 bases separated the two germline ends. CDR3 length: 16 residues.

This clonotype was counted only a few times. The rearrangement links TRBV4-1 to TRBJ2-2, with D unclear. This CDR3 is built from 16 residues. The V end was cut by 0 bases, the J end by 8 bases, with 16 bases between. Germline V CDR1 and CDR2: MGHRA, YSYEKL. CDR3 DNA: TGCGCCAGCAGCCAAGAAAAATTGGGTTCTGGTGGGGAGCTGTTTTTT. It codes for CASSQEKLGSGGELFF.

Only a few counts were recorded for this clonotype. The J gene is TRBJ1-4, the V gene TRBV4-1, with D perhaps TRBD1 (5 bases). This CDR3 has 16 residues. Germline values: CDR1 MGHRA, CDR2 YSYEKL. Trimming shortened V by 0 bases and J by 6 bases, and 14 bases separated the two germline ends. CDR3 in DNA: TGCGCCAGCAGCCAAGACATCACAGGCTTCGATGAAAAACTGTTTTTT. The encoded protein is CASSQDITGFDEKLFF.

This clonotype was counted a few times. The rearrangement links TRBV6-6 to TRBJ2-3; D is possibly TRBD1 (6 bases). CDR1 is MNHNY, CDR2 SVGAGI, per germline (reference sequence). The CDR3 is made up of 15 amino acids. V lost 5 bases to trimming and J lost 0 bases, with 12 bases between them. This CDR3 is CASSPTGTSTDTQYF. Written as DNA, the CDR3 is TGTGCCAGCAGTCCAACCGGGACAAGCACAGATACGCAGTATTTT.

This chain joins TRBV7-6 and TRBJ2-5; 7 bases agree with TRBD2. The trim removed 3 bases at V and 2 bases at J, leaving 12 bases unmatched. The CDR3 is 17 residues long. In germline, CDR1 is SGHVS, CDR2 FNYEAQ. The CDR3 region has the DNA TGTGCCAGCAGCTTTGGATCAGTCATGCGGGGGCAAGAGACCCAGTACTTC. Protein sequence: CASSFGSVMRGQETQYF.

The CDR3, as DNA: TGTGCCAGCAGCCAAGATGCAGGGGACACTGAAGCTTTCTTT. As protein: CASSQDAGDTEAFF. The chain combines TRBV3-1 with TRBJ1-1, with D perhaps TRBD1 (6 bases). V lost 0 bases to trimming and J lost 3 bases, with 8 bases between them. The CDR3 spans 14 residues. Germline values: CDR1 LGHDT, CDR2 YNNKEL (reference sequence).

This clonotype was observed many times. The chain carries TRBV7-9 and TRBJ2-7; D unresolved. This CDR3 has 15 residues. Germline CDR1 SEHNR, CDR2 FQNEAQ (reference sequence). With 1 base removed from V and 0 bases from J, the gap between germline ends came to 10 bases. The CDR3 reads CASSLGGQSSYEQYF. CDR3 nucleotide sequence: TGTGCCAGCAGCTTAGGTGGCCAGAGCTCCTACGAGCAGTACTTC. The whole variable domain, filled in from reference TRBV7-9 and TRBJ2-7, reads DTGVSQNPRHKITKRGQNVTFRCDPISEHNRLYWYRQTLGQGPEFLTYFQNEAQLEKSRLLSDRFSAERPKGSFSTLEIQRTEQGDSAMYLCASSLGGQSSYEQYFGPGTRLTVT.

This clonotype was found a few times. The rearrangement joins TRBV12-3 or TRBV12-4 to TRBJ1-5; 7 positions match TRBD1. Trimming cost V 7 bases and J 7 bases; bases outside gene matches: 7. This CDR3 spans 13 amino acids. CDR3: CASTSTGVQPQHF. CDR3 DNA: TGTGCCAGCACCTCTACAGGGGTGCAGCCCCAGCATTTT.

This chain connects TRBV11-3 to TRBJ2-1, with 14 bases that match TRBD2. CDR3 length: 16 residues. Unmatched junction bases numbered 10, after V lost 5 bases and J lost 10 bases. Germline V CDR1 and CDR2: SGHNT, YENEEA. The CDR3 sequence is CASSPPTSGGGGEQFF. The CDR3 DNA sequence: TGTGCCAGCAGCCCCCCGACTAGCGGGGGGGGAGGGGAGCAGTTCTTC.

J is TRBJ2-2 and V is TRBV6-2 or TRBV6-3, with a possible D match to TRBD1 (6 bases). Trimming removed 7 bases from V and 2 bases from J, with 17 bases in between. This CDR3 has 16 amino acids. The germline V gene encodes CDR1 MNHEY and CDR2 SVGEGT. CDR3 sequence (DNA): TGTGCCAGCACCGAACCCGACAGGATAAACACCGGGGAGCTGTTTTTT. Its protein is CASTEPDRINTGELFF.

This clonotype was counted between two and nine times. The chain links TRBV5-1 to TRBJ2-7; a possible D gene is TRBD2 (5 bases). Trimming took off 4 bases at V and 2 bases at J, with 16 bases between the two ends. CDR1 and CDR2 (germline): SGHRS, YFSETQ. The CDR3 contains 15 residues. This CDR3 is CASSGVPGSPYEQYF. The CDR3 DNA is TGCGCCAGCAGCGGAGTACCGGGGTCCCCCTACGAGCAGTACTTC.

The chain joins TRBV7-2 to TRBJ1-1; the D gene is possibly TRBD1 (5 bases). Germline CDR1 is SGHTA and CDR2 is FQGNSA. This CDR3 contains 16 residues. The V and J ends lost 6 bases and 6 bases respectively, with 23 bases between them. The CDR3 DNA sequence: TGTGCCAGCAGTCTCCTGCCCCAGGGTACCGCGGCTGAAGCTTTCTTT. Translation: CASSLLPQGTAAEAFF.